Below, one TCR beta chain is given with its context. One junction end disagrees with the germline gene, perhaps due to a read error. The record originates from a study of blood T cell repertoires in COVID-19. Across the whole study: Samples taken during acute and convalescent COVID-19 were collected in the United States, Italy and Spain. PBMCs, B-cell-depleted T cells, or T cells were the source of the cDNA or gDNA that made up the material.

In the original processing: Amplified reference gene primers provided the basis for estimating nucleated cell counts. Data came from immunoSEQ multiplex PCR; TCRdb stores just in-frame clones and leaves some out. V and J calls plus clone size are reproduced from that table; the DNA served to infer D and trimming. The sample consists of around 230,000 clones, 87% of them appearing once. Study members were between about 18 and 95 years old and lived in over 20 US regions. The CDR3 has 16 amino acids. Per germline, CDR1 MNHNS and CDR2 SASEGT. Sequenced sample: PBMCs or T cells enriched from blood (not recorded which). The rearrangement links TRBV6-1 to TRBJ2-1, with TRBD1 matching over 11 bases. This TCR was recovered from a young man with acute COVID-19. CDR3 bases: TGTGCCAGCAGTGGACGGACAGGGGGCTCCAACAATGAGCAGTTCTTC. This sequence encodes CASSGRTGGSNNEQFF.